This TCR beta chain came from a study of cytomegalovirus exposure and HLA in healthy donors. Study findings and constraints: CMV antigen specificity was confirmed in vitro for three CMV-associated chains.

Germline V gene data show CDR1 as LNHDA and CDR2 as SQIVND (reference sequence). V shed 7 bases and J shed 1 base, with 20 bases lying between them. The CDR3 runs 17 residues. The PCR ran on 60 Vbeta and 13 Jbeta primers. Assay: immunoSEQ multiplex PCR; the TCRdb copy retains only in-frame clones and omits some. The profile covers roughly 100,000 clones, with about 81% appearing a single time and 2.5% to 3.5% taken by the ten largest. Concerning this clone: What it binds is unknown.

This sequence was found in a male donor in good health and CMV-seropositive. The specimen was PBMCs. The rearrangement uses TRBV19 and TRBJ1-3, with D possibly matching TRBD1 (6 bases). This CDR3 is CASTLYRTARSGNTIYF. Written as DNA, the CDR3 is TGTGCCAGTACCCTTTACCGGACAGCAAGATCTGGAAACACCATATATTTT.